A single sample is the source of the 28 T cell receptor beta chains below, sequenced in a study of cytomegalovirus exposure and HLA in healthy donors. This PCR relied on a set of 60 Vbeta primers and 13 Jbeta primers. Sequencing used immunoSEQ multiplex PCR; TCRdb keeps in-frame clones, though not all of them. The sample includes about 160,000 clones, 85% of them seen just once. Sequenced: PBMCs. These receptors came from a man younger than 35 in good health and CMV-seropositive.

The gene calls are TRBV9 and TRBJ2-3; D perhaps matches TRBD1 (5 bases). Trimming pared 2 bases from V and 2 bases from J, leaving 12 bases between. The germline V gene encodes CDR1 SGDLS and CDR2 YYNGEE. The CDR3 loop spans 15 amino acids. The CDR3 here is CASSVQGSYTDTQYF. CDR3 nucleotide sequence: TGTGCCAGCAGCGTTCAGGGCAGTTACACAGATACGCAGTATTTT.

The chain recombines TRBV7-2 with TRBJ2-7; weak D call: TRBD1 (7 bases). Trimming stripped 8 bases from V and 2 bases from J, with 13 bases between. The CDR3 totals 13 residues. The germline CDR1 and CDR2 sequences are SGHTA and FQGNSA. CDR3 bases: TGTGCCAGCGGGGGCGGGACAGCCTACGAGCAGTACTTC. Translating it yields CASGGGTAYEQYF.

The V call is TRBV6-6, the J call TRBJ2-1; D is possibly TRBD1 (5 bases). The V end lost 8 bases, the J end lost 6 bases, and 8 bases lay between the germline ends. Germline V gene data show CDR1 as MNHNY and CDR2 as SVGAGI (reference sequence). The CDR3 has 11 amino acids. The CDR3 DNA sequence: TGTGCCAGCGGTGACAGCAATGAGCAGTTCTTC. This translates into CASGDSNEQFF.

This clone has only one observation. The chain employs TRBV11-3 and TRBJ2-7; 7 bases map to TRBD2. V gave up 1 base and J gave up 2 bases; unmatched junction bases: 2. Germline CDR1 SGHNT, CDR2 YENEEA. The CDR3 is 14 residues long. The CDR3 nucleotides read TGTGCCAGCAGCTTAGGGGGAGGGGCCTACGAGCAGTACTTC. As protein: CASSLGGGAYEQYF. The variable domain in full, with the rest retrieved from reference TRBV11-3 and TRBJ2-7, is EAGVVQSPRYKIIEKKQPVAFWCNPISGHNTLYWYLQNLGQGPELLIRYENEEAVDDSQLPKDRFSAERLKGVDSTLKIQPAELGDSAVYLCASSLGGGAYEQYFGPGTRLTVT.

In this sample, this clone turned up a few times. The J gene is TRBJ2-7, the V gene TRBV14; 7 bases are a match to TRBD1. This CDR3 spans 16 amino acids. Germline-derived CDR1 and CDR2 are SGHDN and FVKESK. The V gene end was trimmed by 4 bases and the J gene end by 3 bases; junction bases not matched to a gene: 12. The CDR3 DNA is TGTGCCAGCAGCCCCAAAGGGGTGACAGGGAACTACGAGCAGTACTTC. Its protein product is CASSPKGVTGNYEQYF.

This clone is a singleton in its sample. The chain carries TRBV7-2 and TRBJ2-5; D is unclear. Germline-derived CDR1 and CDR2 are SGHTA and FQGNSA. The CDR3 runs to 12 residues. Between the trimmed V and J ends, which lost 4 bases and 2 bases, there was a span of 5 bases. This CDR3 is CASSSRQETQYF. The CDR3 DNA reads as TGTGCCAGCAGCTCTAGACAAGAGACCCAGTACTTC.

CDR3 in amino acids: CASSLVHGGSGYTF. The CDR3 DNA follows: TGTGCCAGCAGCTTAGTACACGGGGGGAGCGGCTACACCTTC. The gene calls are TRBV7-2 and TRBJ1-2, with a tentative D call TRBD1 (5 bases). CDR3 size: 14 residues. V was shortened by 1 base and J by 8 bases, with 14 bases between the two germline ends. The germline V gene encodes CDR1 SGHTA and CDR2 FQGNSA.

The chain carries TRBV15 and TRBJ2-3; 7 bases agree with TRBD2. Germline V gene data show CDR1 as LNHNV and CDR2 as YYDKDF (reference sequence). The CDR3 has 14 residues. V dropped 4 bases and J dropped 4; count of bases not matched to a gene: 5. CDR3 coding DNA: TGTGCCACCAGCATCCAGCGGGGAGCAGATACGCAGTATTTT. Amino acids: CATSIQRGADTQYF.

This clone was observed a single time. This chain connects TRBV5-1 to TRBJ1-3, with 8 bases lining up with TRBD1. The junction had 5 bases not matched to a gene; V was cut back by 4 bases and J by 2 bases. The CDR3 length is 15 residues. Looked up from germline, CDR1 is SGHRS and CDR2 is YFSETQ. CDR3 nucleotides: TGCGCCAGCAGCCAAGACAGGGGCCCTGGAAACACCATATATTTT. Amino acids: CASSQDRGPGNTIYF. Filled out from reference TRBV5-1 and TRBJ1-3, the complete variable domain reads KAGVTQTPRYLIKTRGQQVTLSCSPISGHRSVSWYQQTPGQGLQFLFEYFSETQRNKGNFPGRFSGRQFSNSRSEMNVSTLELGDSALYLCASSQDRGPGNTIYFGEGSWLTVV.

J is TRBJ1-2 and V is TRBV19; TRBD1 agrees at 7 bases. CDR1 is LNHDA, CDR2 SQIVND, per germline (reference sequence). V was pared by 11 bases and J by 2 bases, with 5 bases of the junction left unmatched. This CDR3 spans 12 amino acids. CDR3: CAATRGNYGYTF. Here the CDR3 DNA reads TGTGCCGCGACCAGGGGGAACTATGGCTACACCTTC.

The chain joins TRBV11-3 to TRBJ2-7, with D possibly TRBD2 on 6 matching bases. V lost 5 bases to trimming and J lost 0 bases, with 11 bases between them. Germline CDR1 SGHNT, CDR2 YENEEA. CDR3 size: 14 residues. CDR3 coding DNA: TGTGCCAGCAGCCCCGGGGGATTCTCCTACGAGCAGTACTTC. This gives the protein CASSPGGFSYEQYF.

Comments on this clone: Other DNA sequences in this sample translate to the same CDR3. The V call is TRBV19, the J call TRBJ2-7; 7 positions match TRBD1. V dropped 4 bases and J dropped 0; count of bases not matched to a gene: 3. The CDR3 length is 14 residues. Germline V gene lookup returns CDR1 LNHDA and CDR2 SQIVND (reference sequence). Here the CDR3 DNA reads TGTGCCAGTAGTAGGACAGGCAGCTCCTACGAGCAGTACTTC. Translating gives CASSRTGSSYEQYF.

The chain uses TRBV10-3 and TRBJ1-1; D is undetermined. There are 12 residues in the CDR3. From germline, CDR1 is ENHRY and CDR2 SYGVKD. The V end lost 2 bases, the J end lost 5 bases, and 6 bases lay between the germline ends. This CDR3 is CAISEKQTEAFF. The CDR3 DNA sequence: TGTGCCATCAGTGAGAAACAGACTGAAGCTTTCTTT.

The CDR3 reads CASRRQDSYEQYF. DNA for the CDR3: TGTGCCAGCAGGAGACAGGACTCCTACGAGCAGTACTTC. The chain couples TRBV27 to TRBJ2-7, with D tentatively TRBD1 (6 bases). V was cut by 6 bases and J by 0 bases, with 9 bases left in between. The CDR3 totals 13 residues. CDR1 MNHEY and CDR2 SMNVEV come from the germline V gene (reference sequence).

This clone was picked up one time. The chain is built from TRBV5-1 and TRBJ2-7; a weak D match, TRBD2 (5 bases). Trimming left V 7 bases short and J 3 bases short, with 17 bases between. CDR3 length: 14 residues. From germline, CDR1 is SGHRS and CDR2 YFSETQ. CDR3 DNA sequence: TGCGCCAGCCACATTGGAGACGGACTCTACGAGCAGTACTTC. Amino acid sequence: CASHIGDGLYEQYF.

The chain recombines TRBV9 with TRBJ1-6, with D possibly TRBD1 on 5 matching bases. CDR3 length equals 18 residues. Trimming took off 4 bases at V and 0 bases at J, with 17 bases between the two ends. Looked up from germline, CDR1 is SGDLS and CDR2 is YYNGEE. The CDR3 DNA reads as TGTGCCAGCAGCCCCAAAACGGGGGATGACTCCTATAATTCACCCCTCCACTTT. Translated, it gives CASSPKTGDDSYNSPLHF.

V gene TRBV6-5 combines with J gene TRBJ1-3; 7 bases are shared with TRBD1. The V gene end was trimmed by 10 bases and the J gene end by 1 base; junction bases not matched to a gene: 1. The CDR3 loop spans 12 amino acids. The germline V gene has CDR1 MNHEY and CDR2 SVGAGI. CDR3: CATTGSGNTIYF. For the CDR3, the DNA is TGTGCCACGACAGGGTCTGGAAACACCATATATTTT.

The sample holds one count of this clone. This sequence joins TRBV7-9 and TRBJ1-4; a possible D gene is TRBD1 (5 bases). The ends were cut back, 1 base at V and 9 bases at J, with 12 bases in the middle. The CDR3 loop spans 14 amino acids. CDR1 SEHNR and CDR2 FQNEAQ come from the germline V gene (reference sequence). CDR3 loop: CASSLGGEKKKLFF. CDR3 DNA sequence: TGTGCCAGCAGCTTAGGGGGCGAGAAGAAAAAACTGTTTTTT.

This chain connects TRBV11-3 to TRBJ2-1, with TRBD2 matching 12 bases. With V trimmed by 7 bases and J by 6 bases, 4 bases remained unmatched. CDR3 length: 14 residues. Germline V gene lookup returns CDR1 SGHNT and CDR2 YENEEA. CDR3 sequence: CASIGGLAGNEQFF. The DNA for the CDR3 is TGTGCCAGCATCGGGGGACTAGCGGGCAATGAGCAGTTCTTC.

This clone was detected only a few times. The gene calls are TRBV29-1 and TRBJ1-3, with TRBD1 matching 12 bases. The V gene's germline CDR1 is SQVTM and CDR2 ANQGSEA. The CDR3 is made up of 16 amino acids. V lost 6 bases and J lost 2; bases outside the gene matches: 8. The CDR3 nucleotides read TGCAGCGTATCCGGGACAGGGGGCGCAACTGGAAACACCATATATTTT. This sequence encodes CSVSGTGGATGNTIYF.

V and J are TRBV7-2 and TRBJ2-7, with 7 bases lining up with TRBD1. V lost 5 bases, J lost 0 bases, and 10 bases stayed unmatched. Germline values: CDR1 SGHTA, CDR2 FQGNSA. The CDR3 covers 16 residues. The CDR3: CASSPRQGESSYEQYF. The CDR3 nucleotides are TGTGCCAGCAGCCCGCGACAGGGCGAGAGCTCCTACGAGCAGTACTTC.

This clone turned up a few times. The chain has TRBV30 and TRBJ2-7, with 11 bases fitting TRBD1. Germline V lookup: CDR1 GTSNPN, CDR2 SVGIG (reference sequence). The CDR3 is 14 amino acids. The trim removed 1 base at V and 4 bases at J, leaving 3 bases unmatched. The CDR3 sequence is CAWSGTGGRYEQYF. The CDR3 nucleotides read TGTGCCTGGAGTGGGACAGGGGGCAGGTACGAGCAGTACTTC.

Of note for this clone: The sample has other DNA sequences that encode this CDR3 too. CDR3 in amino acids: CASSLVTGANYGYTF. The CDR3 bases are TGCGCCAGCAGCTTGGTAACAGGAGCTAACTATGGCTACACCTTC. This sequence joins TRBV5-1 and TRBJ1-2; maybe TRBD1 (5 bases). In germline, CDR1 is SGHRS, CDR2 YFSETQ. The V gene lost 0 bases and the J gene lost 0 bases, with 9 bases spanning the gap. The CDR3 is 15 residues long.

The V and J genes are TRBV7-2 and TRBJ1-1, with 9 bases matching TRBD1. Per the germline V gene, CDR1 is SGHTA and CDR2 is FQGNSA. V shed 1 base, J shed 4 bases, and the junction held 4 bases outside the gene matches. This CDR3 has 15 residues. The CDR3 loop reads CASSLVGQGITEAFF. CDR3 nucleotide sequence: TGTGCCAGCAGCTTAGTAGGACAGGGGATCACTGAAGCTTTCTTT.

This rearrangement joins TRBV29-1 to TRBJ2-3; 10 bases are shared with TRBD1. The V segment lost 6 bases and the J segment 1 base; nucleotides outside the gene matches: 10. Germline-derived CDR1 and CDR2 are SQVTM and ANQGSEA. The CDR3 loop spans 16 amino acids. DNA of the CDR3: TGCAGCGTCTTTGATGCCGGGACAGGGGGCACAGATACGCAGTATTTT. Residues: CSVFDAGTGGTDTQYF.

The V gene is TRBV4-3, the J gene TRBJ1-4; weak D call: TRBD1 (5 bases). CDR3 length: 14 residues. Trimming stripped 1 base from V and 6 bases from J, with 9 bases between. The V gene's germline CDR1 is LGHNA and CDR2 YSLEER. CDR3 sequence (DNA): TGCGCCAGCAGCCAAGCGGAGGGGTATGAAAAACTGTTTTTT. It codes for CASSQAEGYEKLFF.

V usage is TRBV6-1 and J usage is TRBJ2-1; 12 bases map to TRBD2. CDR1 and CDR2 from the germline V gene are MNHNS and SASEGT. This CDR3 has 15 residues. Trimming cost V 10 bases and J 3 bases; bases outside gene matches: 7. The CDR3 sequence is CATTLLAGGYNEQFF. For the CDR3, the DNA is TGTGCCACTACATTACTAGCGGGGGGCTACAATGAGCAGTTCTTC.

The chain carries TRBV27 and TRBJ1-3; 9 bases fit TRBD1. Germline V gene data show CDR1 as MNHEY and CDR2 as SMNVEV (reference sequence). The V segment lost 5 bases and the J segment 4 bases; nucleotides outside the gene matches: 12. The CDR3 spans 17 residues. CDR3 sequence (DNA): TGTGCCAGCAGTCCACAGACAGGGGGGCTTGGAGGAAACACCATATATTTT. Translating gives CASSPQTGGLGGNTIYF.